These T cell receptor beta chains were read from a single sample in a study of T cells in Graves' hyperthyroidism and ophthalmopathy. TCRdb passed the multiplex PCR reads through MiXCR, listing each CDR3 protein once. The sample has more than 550,000 distinct CDR3 sequences, about 19% seen once. The sample taken for sequencing was blood. The origin of the receptors is a woman between 45 and 60 years old with Graves' hyperthyroidism that later progressed to Graves' ophthalmopathy. The CDR3 runs from the conserved cysteine through the conserved F or W. The D gene is left open where the match is weak. Size is stated for part of the rows, as once, few or many counts, or as a class when the clone is expanded.

cdr3_nt	cdr3_aa	v_call	d_call	j_call	clone_size
TGTGCCAGCAGCTTCCTGAGGGGCTGGGAGCAGTTCTTC	CASSFLRGWEQFF	TRBV11-1	NA	TRBJ2-1	many
TGTGCCAGCAGTCAGGTCCGGGACTCCCCCGAAGCTTTCTTT	CASSQVRDSPEAFF	TRBV7-2	NA	TRBJ1-1	NA
TGCGCCAGCAGTACCGGGACAGGGACGGTCTACGAGCAGTACTTC	CASSTGTGTVYEQYF	TRBV10-1	TRBD1	TRBJ2-7	few
TGTGCCTGGTCGCATAGGAACACCGGGGAGCTGTTTTTT	CAWSHRNTGELFF	TRBV30	NA	TRBJ2-2	many
TGTGCCAGCAGCCAAAACACCAACCAGTTCGAGCAGTACTTC	CASSQNTNQFEQYF	TRBV5-6	NA	TRBJ2-7	NA
TGTGCCAGCCGACGGACAGGGGCCCAAGAGACCCAGTACTTC	CASRRTGAQETQYF	TRBV27	TRBD1	TRBJ2-5	many
TGTGCCAGCAGGGGGGGTATCACTGAAGCTTTCTTT	CASRGGITEAFF	TRBV27	NA	TRBJ1-1	few
TGTGCCAGCAGCTTAGCGGAGGAGGGCTACACCTTC	CASSLAEEGYTF	TRBV7-9	NA	TRBJ1-2	NA
TGTGCCAGCAGCTCCGGACAGGGGGCGTCTAACTATGGCTACACCTTC	CASSSGQGASNYGYTF	TRBV11-3	TRBD1	TRBJ1-2	NA
TGTGCCACTCGGCAGGAGGATCCATACGGGGAGCTGTTTTTT	CATRQEDPYGELFF	TRBV10-3	NA	TRBJ2-2	NA
TGCGCCAGCAGCCAAGCGGAGCTAGCGGGGGGGCCGGGTTGGGCAGATACGCAGTATTTT	CASSQAELAGGPGWADTQYF	TRBV4-1	TRBD2	TRBJ2-3	few
TGTGCCAGCAGTGAATTGGCGGACGGAGGATATGGCTACACCTTC	CASSELADGGYGYTF	TRBV25-1	NA	TRBJ1-2	many
TGCAGCGTTGAGGAGCCCACAGATACGCAGTATTTT	CSVEEPTDTQYF	TRBV29-1	NA	TRBJ2-3	NA
TGTGCCAGCAGCCCCACCGCGGGACGACCGGAAAAACTGTTTTTT	CASSPTAGRPEKLFF	TRBV7-2	NA	TRBJ1-4	NA
TGTGCCAGCAGCCCACAACCGACAGGGGATAACTATGGCTACACCTTC	CASSPQPTGDNYGYTF	TRBV7-3	TRBD1	TRBJ1-2	NA
TGCAGCGTTGAAACGACAGGGACCGATACGCAGTATTTT	CSVETTGTDTQYF	TRBV29-1	TRBD1	TRBJ2-3	NA
TGTGCCAGCAGCGTCCGGACAGCTGGAAACACCATATATTTT	CASSVRTAGNTIYF	TRBV12-3/TRBV12-4	NA	TRBJ1-3	many
TGCAGTGCTAGAGATCGGGCACGAGGTAATTCACCCCTCCACTTT	CSARDRARGNSPLHF	TRBV20-1	NA	TRBJ1-6	NA
TGTGCCAGCAGCCCGGAGGGGTCCTTTAACACTGAAGCTTTCTTT	CASSPEGSFNTEAFF	TRBV13	NA	TRBJ1-1	NA
TGCAGTGCACCCGGAGGCAGCATCCAAGAGACCCAGTACTTC	CSAPGGSIQETQYF	TRBV20-1	NA	TRBJ2-5	few
TGCAGCGTTGAGGGGGAAGAACAGCGCCGGTATCAAGAGACCCAGTACTTC	CSVEGEEQRRYQETQYF	TRBV29-1	NA	TRBJ2-5	NA
TGTGCCAGCAGTCATCAGTGGTGGATGAACACTGAAGCTTTCTTT	CASSHQWWMNTEAFF	TRBV6-1	NA	TRBJ1-1	few
TGTGCCATCGGTGGAACAGATAATCAGCCCCAGCATTTT	CAIGGTDNQPQHF	TRBV10-3	NA	TRBJ1-5	NA
TGTGCCAGCAGCTCCCCAGCGTGGGGGCAAGGAAACACCATATATTTT	CASSSPAWGQGNTIYF	TRBV11-2	NA	TRBJ1-3	many